The rows below give T cell receptor beta chains drawn from one sample of a study of metastatic and nonmetastatic thyroid tumors. TCRdb re-called clones via MiXCR from the PCR reads. The sample has 30,000 to 40,000 clones, more than 25% seen once. Sequenced input: blood. The receptors shown here come from a female donor with papillary thyroid cancer or a benign thyroid nodule (not recorded which). Some clones in this sample may be carry-over from other donors' samples. Each CDR3 is given with its conserved first and last residue. The D gene is left open where the match is weak. Clone size is shown for a subset of rows, as once, few, many or a class of expanded clone.

J gene	D gene	V gene	clone size	CDR3 DNA	CDR3 protein
TRBJ2-1	TRBD2	TRBV14	many	TGTGCCAGCAGTATATTAGCGGGGTCGGATGAGCAGTTCTTC	CASSILAGSDEQFF
TRBJ2-7	TRBD2	TRBV14	-	TGTGCCAGCAGCCCAACTTCCGGACTAGCCGGCCCGTACGAGCAGTACTTC	CASSPTSGLAGPYEQYF
TRBJ2-1	-	TRBV10-3	many	TGTGCCATCAGTGAAGATTGGGGTTCTCCGATACTCCAGTTCTTC	CAISEDWGSPILQFF
TRBJ2-5	TRBD1	TRBV18	many	TGTGCCAGCTCACCCCCGGGACAGCAAGAGACCCAGTACTTC	CASSPPGQQETQYF
TRBJ1-5	TRBD1	TRBV28	medium-sized	TGTGCCAGCATCATTAGGGGACAGGGCAATCAGCCCCAGCATTTT	CASIIRGQGNQPQHF
TRBJ2-6	-	TRBV30	-	TGTGCCTGGATTGGGATTGGGGCCAACGTCCTGACTTTC	CAWIGIGANVLTF
TRBJ1-2	TRBD1	TRBV24-1	many	TGTGCCACCAGTGACAGGGGGCGCGGTGGCTACACCTTC	CATSDRGRGGYTF
TRBJ2-1	TRBD2	TRBV5-1	many	TGCGCCAGCAGCGGGGGACTAGCGGGAGTTGGGAATGAGCAGTTCTTC	CASSGGLAGVGNEQFF
TRBJ1-4	-	TRBV28	-	TGTGCCAGCTGTCACAGATTTGAAAAACTGTTTTTT	CASCHRFEKLFF
TRBJ1-1	TRBD1	TRBV5-1	-	TGCGCCAGCAGCTTGACAGGGGGAAACACTGAAGCTTTCTTT	CASSLTGGNTEAFF
TRBJ1-4	TRBD1	TRBV20-1	many	TGCAGTGCCCAACAGGGGGTCGGCGGTGAAAAACTGTTTTTT	CSAQQGVGGEKLFF
TRBJ1-3	-	TRBV29-1	many	TGCAGCGTTGACGGTTATGGAAACACCATATATTTT	CSVDGYGNTIYF
TRBJ2-1	TRBD2	TRBV27	many	TGTGCCAGCAGGCGGGCGGGGGGGTACAATGAGCAGTTCTTC	CASRRAGGYNEQFF
TRBJ2-1	-	TRBV30	-	TGTGCCTGGAGTGTAAGATTAGAGGTCAATGAGCATTTCTTC	CAWSVRLEVNEHFF
TRBJ1-5	-	TRBV6-5	-	TGTGCCAGCAGTACTGGGGGGTCTAAGAATCAGCCCCAGCATTTT	CASSTGGSKNQPQHF
TRBJ2-3	-	TRBV11-2	many	TGTGCCAGCAGCCCCCAGGCCCTACCCACAGATACGCAGTATTTT	CASSPQALPTDTQYF
TRBJ2-3	-	TRBV3-1	many	TGTGCCAGCAGCCAAAATACAGCCCTCACAGATACGCAGTATTTT	CASSQNTALTDTQYF
TRBJ2-1	TRBD2	TRBV5-1	-	TGCGCCAGCAGCTTGTTTGCTAGCGGGAGGGGGGATGAGCAGTTCTTC	CASSLFASGRGDEQFF
TRBJ2-3	-	TRBV7-8	many	TGTGCCAGCAGCTTAGGGGTCGGAGGAGATACGCAGTATTTT	CASSLGVGGDTQYF
TRBJ2-7	TRBD2	TRBV10-3	many	TGTGCCATCAGTGAGGGGAGGGATCTGAGGACCTACGAGCAGTACTTC	CAISEGRDLRTYEQYF
TRBJ2-1	-	TRBV6-2/TRBV6-3	few	TGTGCCAGCAGTTATGGAGAATATGAGCAGTTCTTC	CASSYGEYEQFF
TRBJ2-1	-	TRBV10-1	few	TGCGCCAGCAGCCGGGGGACCTACAATGAGCAGTTCTTC	CASSRGTYNEQFF
TRBJ1-2	-	TRBV4-1	-	TGCGCCAGCAGCCAGTGGAGGGGTAACTATGGCTACACCTTC	CASSQWRGNYGYTF
TRBJ2-3	TRBD2	TRBV6-2/TRBV6-3	-	TGTGCCAGCACTAGACTAGCGCTCGGCGCAGATACGCAGTATTTT	CASTRLALGADTQYF
TRBJ2-5	-	TRBV5-6	many	TGTGCCAGCAGATCTTATAGCGAGAACTCGGAGACCCAGTACTTC	CASRSYSENSETQYF
TRBJ1-1	-	TRBV4-3	-	TGCGCCAGCAGCCAACCAGGGGTTACTGAAGCTTTCTTT	CASSQPGVTEAFF
TRBJ2-7	TRBD1	TRBV2	few	TGTGCCAGCATTGGACAGGGTCAGAGCGAGCAGTACTTC	CASIGQGQSEQYF
TRBJ2-7	TRBD1	TRBV5-1	many	TGCGCCAGCAGCCACCGTTGGGGACAGTTATCCTACGAGCAGTACTTC	CASSHRWGQLSYEQYF
TRBJ2-7	-	TRBV27	medium-sized	TGTGCCAGCAGAAACCTTGGACAGAACCACGAGCAGTACTTC	CASRNLGQNHEQYF
TRBJ2-1	-	TRBV13	-	TGTGCCAGCAGCTTACGGGGTGGGCCCGACAATGAGCAGTTCTTC	CASSLRGGPDNEQFF
TRBJ2-2	-	TRBV5-1	many	TGCGCCAGCAGCTTGAACCCCCTTGGGCGGCGGTCTAACACCGGGGAGCTGTTTTTT	CASSLNPLGRRSNTGELFF
TRBJ1-5	-	TRBV6-2/TRBV6-3	-	TGTGCCAGCAGTTACTCGGGCAGGGGTCAGCCCCAGCATTTT	CASSYSGRGQPQHF
TRBJ2-7	-	TRBV27	-	TGTGCCAGCAGTTCTTTACAGGTTAGCCCCTACGAGCAGTACTTC	CASSSLQVSPYEQYF
TRBJ1-5	TRBD1	TRBV28	-	TGTGCCAGCAGTTTATGGGGAGACAGGGCCAATCAGCCCCAGCATTTT	CASSLWGDRANQPQHF
TRBJ2-7	-	TRBV11-1	-	TGTGCCAGCAGCTTAGTTGTGTCCTACGAGCAGTACTTC	CASSLVVSYEQYF
TRBJ2-7	TRBD1	TRBV12-3/TRBV12-4	few	TGTGCCAGCAGTCCTCGACAGGGGGCCTTCCCGGGAGACTACGAGCAGTACTTC	CASSPRQGAFPGDYEQYF
TRBJ1-2	TRBD1	TRBV14	many	TGTGCCAGCAGCCAAGACAGGGGGCAGGGTGGCTACACCTTC	CASSQDRGQGGYTF
TRBJ2-7	TRBD2	TRBV20-1	-	TGCAGTGCCAACGGACTAGCGGGAATCTACGAGCAGTACTTC	CSANGLAGIYEQYF
TRBJ2-7	TRBD1	TRBV5-1	many	TGCGCCAGCAACTCAAACCCAGGGGGCGCGCCCTACGAGCAGTACTTC	CASNSNPGGAPYEQYF
TRBJ1-4	-	TRBV28	few	TGTGCCAGCAGCCCAATCTTCGGGACGGTGTTTTTT	CASSPIFGTVFF
TRBJ2-7	-	TRBV5-1	few	TGCGCCAGCAGCTTGGCGGGGAACTCCTACGAGCAGTACTTC	CASSLAGNSYEQYF
TRBJ1-1	-	TRBV12-3/TRBV12-4	medium-sized	TGTGCCAGCAGTCTGCTGATCAAAGCTTTCTTT	CASSLLIKAFF